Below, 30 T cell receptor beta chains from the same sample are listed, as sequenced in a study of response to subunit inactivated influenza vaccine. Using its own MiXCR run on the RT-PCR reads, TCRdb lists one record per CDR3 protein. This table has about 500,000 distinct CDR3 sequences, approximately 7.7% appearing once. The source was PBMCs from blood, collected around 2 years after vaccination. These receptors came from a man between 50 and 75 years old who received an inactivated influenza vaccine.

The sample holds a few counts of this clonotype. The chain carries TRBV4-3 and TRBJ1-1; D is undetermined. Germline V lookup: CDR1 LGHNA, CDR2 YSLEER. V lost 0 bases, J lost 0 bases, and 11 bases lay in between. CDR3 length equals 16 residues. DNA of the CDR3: TGCGCCAGCAGCCAAGATGCCAACAGTCTGAACACTGAAGCTTTCTTT. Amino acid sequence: CASSQDANSLNTEAFF.

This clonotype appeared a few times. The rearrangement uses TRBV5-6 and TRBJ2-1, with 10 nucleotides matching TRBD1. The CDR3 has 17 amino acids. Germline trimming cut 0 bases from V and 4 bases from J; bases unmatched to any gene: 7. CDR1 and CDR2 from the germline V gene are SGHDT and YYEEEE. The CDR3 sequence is CASSLETGGFTYNEQFF. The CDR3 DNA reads TGTGCCAGCAGCTTGGAGACAGGGGGCTTTACGTACAATGAGCAGTTCTTC.

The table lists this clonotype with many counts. CDR3 in DNA: TGTGCCATCAGTGCAGGGGTGGAGAGCAATCAGCCCCAGCATTTT. This translates into CAISAGVESNQPQHF. V gene TRBV10-3 combines with J gene TRBJ1-5, with TRBD1 as a possible D gene (6 bases). Trimming removed 4 bases at V and 1 base at J, with 11 bases between. Germline V gene lookup returns CDR1 ENHRY and CDR2 SYGVKD. The CDR3 consists of 15 residues.

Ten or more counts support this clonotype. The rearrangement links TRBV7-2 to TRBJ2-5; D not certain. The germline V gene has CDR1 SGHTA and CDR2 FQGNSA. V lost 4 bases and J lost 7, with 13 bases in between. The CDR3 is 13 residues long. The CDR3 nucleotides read TGTGCCAGCAGCTCCCCTACCGCAGGGACCCAGTACTTC. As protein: CASSSPTAGTQYF. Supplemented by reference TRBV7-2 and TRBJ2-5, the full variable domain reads GAGVSQSPSNKVTEKGKDVELRCDPISGHTALYWYRQSLGQGLEFLIYFQGNSAPDKSGLPSDRFSAERTGGSVSTLTIQRTQQEDSAVYLCASSSPTAGTQYFGPGTRLLVL.

The CDR3 sequence is CSARDLLAGSYEQYF. For the CDR3, the DNA is TGCAGTGCTAGAGATCTACTAGCGGGGTCATACGAGCAGTACTTC. This chain joins TRBV20-1 and TRBJ2-7; the match to TRBD2 covers 10 bases. This CDR3 region has 15 residues. V trimming: 0 bases; J trimming: 4 bases; junction bases outside the gene matches: 6. CDR1 DFQATT and CDR2 SNEGSKA come from the germline V gene (reference sequence).

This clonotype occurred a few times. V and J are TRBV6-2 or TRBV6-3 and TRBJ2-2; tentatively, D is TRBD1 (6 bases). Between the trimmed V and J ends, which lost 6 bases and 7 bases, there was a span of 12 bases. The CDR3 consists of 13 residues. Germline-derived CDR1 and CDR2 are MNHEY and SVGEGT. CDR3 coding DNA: TGTGCCAGCAGACGGGACACAAGCGGGGAGCTGTTTTTT. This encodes CASRRDTSGELFF.

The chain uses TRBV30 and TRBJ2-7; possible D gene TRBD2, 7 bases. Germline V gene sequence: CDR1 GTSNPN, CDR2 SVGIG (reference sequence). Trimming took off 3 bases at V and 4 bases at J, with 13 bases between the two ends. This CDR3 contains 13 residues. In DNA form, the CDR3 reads TGTGCCTGGAGACCCGGGGGGCGATACGAGCAGTACTTC. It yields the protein CAWRPGGRYEQYF.

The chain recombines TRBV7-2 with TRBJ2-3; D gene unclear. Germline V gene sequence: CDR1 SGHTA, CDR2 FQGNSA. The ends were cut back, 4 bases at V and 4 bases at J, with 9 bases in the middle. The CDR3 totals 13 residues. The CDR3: CASSSLIADTQYF. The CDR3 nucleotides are TGTGCCAGCAGCTCCTTAATCGCAGATACGCAGTATTTT.

The CDR3 loop reads CASSGGGANYGYTF. The DNA of the CDR3 is TGCGCCAGCAGCGGAGGGGGCGCGAACTATGGCTACACCTTC. This sequence joins TRBV5-1 and TRBJ1-2; 7 positions match TRBD1. The germline CDR1 and CDR2 sequences are SGHRS and YFSETQ. The CDR3 runs to 14 residues. Unmatched junction bases numbered 5, after V lost 4 bases and J lost 2 bases.

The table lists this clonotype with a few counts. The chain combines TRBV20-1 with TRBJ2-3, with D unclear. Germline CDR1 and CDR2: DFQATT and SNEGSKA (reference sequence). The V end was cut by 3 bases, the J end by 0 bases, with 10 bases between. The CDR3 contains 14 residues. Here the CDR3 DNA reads TGCAGTGCTAGTCCAGCGCAAAGCACAGATACGCAGTATTTT. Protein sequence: CSASPAQSTDTQYF.

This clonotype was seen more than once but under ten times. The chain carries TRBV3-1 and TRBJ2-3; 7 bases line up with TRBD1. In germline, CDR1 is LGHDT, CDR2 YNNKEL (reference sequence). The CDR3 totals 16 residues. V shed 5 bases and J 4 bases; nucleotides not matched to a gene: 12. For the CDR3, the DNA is TGTGCCAGCAGCTTACACAGGGGTATGAACGCAGATACGCAGTATTTT. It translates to CASSLHRGMNADTQYF.

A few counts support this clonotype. The CDR3 DNA sequence: TGTGCCAGCACTGGACAGTCGAACACTGAAGCTTTCTTT. It is translated as CASTGQSNTEAFF. The V call is TRBV6-6, the J call TRBJ1-1; D is perhaps TRBD1 (6 bases). V lost 7 bases and J lost 1, with 10 bases in between. This CDR3 has 13 residues. Germline CDR1 is MNHNY and CDR2 is SVGAGI (reference sequence).

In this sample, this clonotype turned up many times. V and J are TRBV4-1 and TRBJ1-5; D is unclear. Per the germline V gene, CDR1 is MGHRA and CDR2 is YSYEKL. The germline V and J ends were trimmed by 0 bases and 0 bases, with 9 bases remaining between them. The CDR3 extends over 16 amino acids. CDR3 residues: CASSQETGNSNQPQHF. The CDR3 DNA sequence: TGCGCCAGCAGCCAAGAGACGGGTAATAGCAATCAGCCCCAGCATTTT.

The CDR3, as DNA: TGTGCCAGCAGTAGCGGGGGGGGCTCCTACAATGAGCAGTTCTTC. Its translation: CASSSGGGSYNEQFF. The V call is TRBV2, the J call TRBJ2-1; 10 positions agree with TRBD2. This CDR3 is built from 15 residues. V gave up 5 bases and J gave up 0 bases; unmatched junction bases: 1. In germline, CDR1 is SNHLY, CDR2 FYNNEI. The full variable domain, with the rest looked up from reference TRBV2 and TRBJ2-1, is EPEVTQTPSHQVTQMGQEVILRCVPISNHLYFYWYRQILGQKVEFLVSFYNNEISEKSEIFDDQFSVERPDGSNFTLKIRSTKLEDSAMYFCASSSGGGSYNEQFFGPGTRLTVL.

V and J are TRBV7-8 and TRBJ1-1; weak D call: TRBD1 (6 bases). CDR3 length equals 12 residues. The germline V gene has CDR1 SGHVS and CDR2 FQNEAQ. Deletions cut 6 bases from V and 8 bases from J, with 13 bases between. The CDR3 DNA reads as TGTGCCAGCAGTTTCCTGGACAGCGAAGCTTTCTTT. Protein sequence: CASSFLDSEAFF.

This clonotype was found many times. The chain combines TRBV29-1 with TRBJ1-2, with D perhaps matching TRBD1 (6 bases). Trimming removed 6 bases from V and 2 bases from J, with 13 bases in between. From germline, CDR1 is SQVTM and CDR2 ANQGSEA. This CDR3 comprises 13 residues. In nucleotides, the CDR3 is TGCAGCGTGGATACAGGGACCAACTATGGCTACACCTTC. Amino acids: CSVDTGTNYGYTF.

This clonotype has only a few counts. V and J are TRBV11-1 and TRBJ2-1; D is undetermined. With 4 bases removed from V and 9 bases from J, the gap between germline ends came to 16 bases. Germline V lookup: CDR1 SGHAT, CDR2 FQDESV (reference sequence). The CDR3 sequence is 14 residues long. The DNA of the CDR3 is TGTGCCAGCAGCTCTCGGTTCAGCTCCGGTGAGCAGTTCTTC. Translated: CASSSRFSSGEQFF.

CDR3 coding DNA: TGTGCCAGCAGCCAAGTGGCTAGCGATAGGGGCTGGCAGTTCTTC. Encoded protein: CASSQVASDRGWQFF. The V gene is TRBV14, the J gene TRBJ2-1; D is perhaps TRBD2 (6 bases). CDR3 length: 15 residues. Germline V lookup: CDR1 SGHDN, CDR2 FVKESK. V dropped 1 base and J dropped 12 bases, with 19 bases sitting between them.

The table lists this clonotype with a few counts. CDR3 DNA sequence: TGCGCCAGCAGCCAAGACCTACGGGCGACTAGCACAGATACGCAGTATTTT. As protein: CASSQDLRATSTDTQYF. The chain recombines TRBV4-3 with TRBJ2-3; D is undetermined. The CDR3 consists of 17 residues. V lost 0 bases and J lost 0, with 13 bases in between. Germline V lookup: CDR1 LGHNA, CDR2 YSLEER.

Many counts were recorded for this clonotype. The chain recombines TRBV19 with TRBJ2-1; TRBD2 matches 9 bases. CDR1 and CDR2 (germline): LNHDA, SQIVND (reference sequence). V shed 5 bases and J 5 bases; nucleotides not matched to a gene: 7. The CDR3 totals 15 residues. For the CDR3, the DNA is TGTGCCAGTAGTGGCAAGCGGGGGGCCCACAATGAGCAGTTCTTC. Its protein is CASSGKRGAHNEQFF.

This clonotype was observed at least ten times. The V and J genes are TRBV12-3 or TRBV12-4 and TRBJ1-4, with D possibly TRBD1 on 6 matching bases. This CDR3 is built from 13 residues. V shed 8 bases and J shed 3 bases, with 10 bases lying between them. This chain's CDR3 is CASGQRSNEKLFF. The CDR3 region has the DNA TGTGCCAGCGGACAGAGATCTAATGAAAAACTGTTTTTT.

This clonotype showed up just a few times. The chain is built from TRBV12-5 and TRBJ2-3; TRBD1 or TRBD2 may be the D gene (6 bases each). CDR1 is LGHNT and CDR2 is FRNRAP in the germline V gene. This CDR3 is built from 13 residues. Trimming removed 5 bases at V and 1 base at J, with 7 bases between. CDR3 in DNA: TGTGCTAGTGGTCGGGGGCGCACAGATACGCAGTATTTT. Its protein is CASGRGRTDTQYF.

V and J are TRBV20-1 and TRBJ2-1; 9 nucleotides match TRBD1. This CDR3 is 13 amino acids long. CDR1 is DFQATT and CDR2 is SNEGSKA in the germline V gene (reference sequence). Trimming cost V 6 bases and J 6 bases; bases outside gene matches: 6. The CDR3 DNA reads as TGCAGTGCGGCCGGGACAGGGATCAATGAGCAGTTCTTC. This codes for CSAAGTGINEQFF.

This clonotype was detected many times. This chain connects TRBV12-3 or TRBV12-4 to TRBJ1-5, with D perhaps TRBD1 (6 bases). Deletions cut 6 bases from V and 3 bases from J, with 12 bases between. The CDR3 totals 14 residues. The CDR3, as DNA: TGTGCCAGCAGCTCAACAGGGCTCAATCAGCCCCAGCATTTT. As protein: CASSSTGLNQPQHF.

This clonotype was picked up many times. In DNA form, the CDR3 reads TGCGCCAGCAGCCGTAGCCCCGGGACAGGGACCGGGGAGCTGTTTTTT. Protein sequence: CASSRSPGTGTGELFF. This rearrangement joins TRBV4-1 to TRBJ2-2; 9 positions match TRBD1. Germline trimming cut 4 bases from V and 5 bases from J; bases unmatched to any gene: 8. This CDR3 has 16 amino acids. Germline CDR1 MGHRA, CDR2 YSYEKL.

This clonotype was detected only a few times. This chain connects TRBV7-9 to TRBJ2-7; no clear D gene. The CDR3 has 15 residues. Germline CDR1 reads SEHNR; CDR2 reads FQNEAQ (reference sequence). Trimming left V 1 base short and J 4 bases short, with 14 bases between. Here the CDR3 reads CASSLDWPGRYEQYF. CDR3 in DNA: TGTGCCAGCAGCTTAGACTGGCCCGGACGGTACGAGCAGTACTTC.

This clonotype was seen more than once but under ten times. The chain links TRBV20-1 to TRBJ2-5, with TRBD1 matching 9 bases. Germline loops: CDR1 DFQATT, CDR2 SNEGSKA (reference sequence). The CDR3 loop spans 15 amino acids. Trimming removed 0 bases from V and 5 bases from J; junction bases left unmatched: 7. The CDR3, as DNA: TGCAGTGCTAGAGAGACAGGGGGTCTGGGGGAGACCCAGTACTTC. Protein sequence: CSARETGGLGETQYF.

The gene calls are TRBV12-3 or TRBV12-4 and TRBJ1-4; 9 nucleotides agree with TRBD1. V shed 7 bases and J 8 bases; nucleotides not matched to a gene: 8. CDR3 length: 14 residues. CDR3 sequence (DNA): TGTGCCAGCACCCTCGGGACAGGGAGGGAAAAACTGTTTTTT. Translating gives CASTLGTGREKLFF.

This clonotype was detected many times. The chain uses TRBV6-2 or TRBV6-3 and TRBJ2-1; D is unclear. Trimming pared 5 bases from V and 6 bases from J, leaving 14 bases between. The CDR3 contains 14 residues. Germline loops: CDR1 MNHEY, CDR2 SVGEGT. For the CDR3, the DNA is TGTGCCAGCAGTGCCCAAACAGCCTTCAATGAGCAGTTCTTC. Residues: CASSAQTAFNEQFF.

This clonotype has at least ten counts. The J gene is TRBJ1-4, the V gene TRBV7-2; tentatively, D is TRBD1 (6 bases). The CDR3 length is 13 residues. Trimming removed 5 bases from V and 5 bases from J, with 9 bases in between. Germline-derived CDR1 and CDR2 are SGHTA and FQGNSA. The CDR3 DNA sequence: TGTGCCAGCAGCGGACAGCTAAATGAAAAACTGTTTTTT. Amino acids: CASSGQLNEKLFF.